This is a list of T cell receptor beta chains from one sample in a study of T-cell memory formation after mild COVID-19. TCRdb used MiXCR to reprocess the 5' RACE reads, holding one entry per CDR3 protein. The data show hundreds of thousands of distinct CDR3 sequences, roughly 25% seen once. The sequenced material came from PBMCs or a T cell subset sorted from them (not recorded which). Receptors were obtained from an adult woman who had mild COVID-19 (a few samples of this study predate the infection). Cell type and time point are not known. The CDR3 runs from the conserved cysteine through the conserved F or W. Fields, in order: clone size, V gene, D gene, J gene, CDR3 DNA, CDR3 protein. The D gene is left open where the match is weak. The size field is filled for only some rows; it gives once, few, many or a size class.

>.|TRBV5-1|TRBD1|TRBJ2-3
TGCGCCAGCAGCTTGCAGGGACAGGGTCCATCCACAGATACGCAGTATTTT
CASSLQGQGPSTDTQYF
>.|TRBV7-7|TRBD1|TRBJ1-1
TGTGCCAGCAGCTCCGGGACAGGGAAGGTGGGCACTGAAGCTTTCTTT
CASSSGTGKVGTEAFF
>few|TRBV20-1|.|TRBJ2-2
TGCAGTGCCTTGGCACAGGCCGGGGAGCTGTTTTTT
CSALAQAGELFF
>.|TRBV5-4|.|TRBJ2-5
TGTGCCAGCAGCTCCGGACTTACCCAAGAGACCCAGTACTTC
CASSSGLTQETQYF
>.|TRBV6-2/TRBV6-3|TRBD2|TRBJ2-5
TGTGCCAGCAGTCCTACTCTAGCGGGATGGCCCGACACCGCAGAAGAGACCCAGTACTTC
CASSPTLAGWPDTAEETQYF
>.|TRBV20-1|.|TRBJ2-7
TGCAGTGCTAGAGGTCCCCCCACAGGGTTCCGGTCCTACGAGCAGTACTTC
CSARGPPTGFRSYEQYF
>.|TRBV15|TRBD2|TRBJ2-5
TGTGCCACCAGCCGACTAGCCTGGTACCAAGAGACCCAGTACTTC
CATSRLAWYQETQYF
>few|TRBV5-5|.|TRBJ1-5
TGTGCCAGCAGCCACGGTCCGGACAACGGTTTAGGGCAGCCCCAGCATTTT
CASSHGPDNGLGQPQHF
>few|TRBV19|TRBD1|TRBJ2-1
TGTGCCACCGGACAGGGGGCGAATATTGAGCAGTTCTTC
CATGQGANIEQFF
>few|TRBV5-1|TRBD2|TRBJ2-3
TGCGCCAGCAGGGGGACTAGCGGGACAGATACGCAGTATTTT
CASRGTSGTDTQYF
>.|TRBV12-3/TRBV12-4|TRBD2|TRBJ2-3
TGTGCCAGCAGTCCTGATGAAGCGGGGGGGCCTGGTACGCAGTATTTT
CASSPDEAGGPGTQYF
>few|TRBV7-9|.|TRBJ2-7
TGTGCCAGCAGCCCTCCCGTATCCAGGGTAGCCTACGAGCAGTACTTC
CASSPPVSRVAYEQYF
>few|TRBV7-8|TRBD1|TRBJ2-1
TGTGCCAGCAGCTTAGGTTTGGGACAGGGGGTCTTCTTC
CASSLGLGQGVFF
>.|TRBV20-1|TRBD2|TRBJ2-3
TGCAGTGCGAGTGTTAGCGGGGGACCCCTTTTGACGCAGTATTTT
CSASVSGGPLLTQYF
>many|TRBV5-1|.|TRBJ2-2
TGTGCCAGCAGCTTAGTTGCCGGGAACACCGGGGAGCTGTTTTTT
CASSLVAGNTGELFF
>.|TRBV7-2|TRBD1|TRBJ2-7
TGTGCCAGCAGCTCATCCTTTGACAGGGTTGCCTACGAGCAGTACTTC
CASSSSFDRVAYEQYF
>.|TRBV9|.|TRBJ1-5
TGTGCCAGCAGCTGGGGAGAGAGCAATCAGCCCCAGCATTTT
CASSWGESNQPQHF